The clone carrying this TCR beta chain occurred many times. Its antigen is unidentified. This CDR3 spans 16 amino acids. J lost 5 bases, V lost 5 bases, and 11 bases had no gene match. The germline V gene encodes CDR1 LGHDT and CDR2 YNNKEL (reference sequence). The data were obtained in a study of blood T cells in healthy people across ages. The study isolated at least 6 million PBMCs from each sample. The second PCR ran about 6 to 11 cycles with a sample-barcoded 5' primer and J-beta primers. In TCRdb, the 5' RACE reads were re-called with MiXCR into one record per CDR3 protein. The table lists fewer than 800,000 distinct CDR3 sequences, roughly 32% of them singletons. Findings of the study overall: Estimates of total diversity, which came from one million sequenced T cells, were considered to be underestimates.

This clonotype originated in a woman over 75 in good health. The V and J genes are TRBV3-1 and TRBJ2-3; TRBD2 agrees at 9 bases. Input material: blood. DNA for the CDR3: TGTGCCAGCAGCTCCGGGACTAGCAGTTCCCAAGATACGCAGTATTTT. As protein: CASSSGTSSSQDTQYF.